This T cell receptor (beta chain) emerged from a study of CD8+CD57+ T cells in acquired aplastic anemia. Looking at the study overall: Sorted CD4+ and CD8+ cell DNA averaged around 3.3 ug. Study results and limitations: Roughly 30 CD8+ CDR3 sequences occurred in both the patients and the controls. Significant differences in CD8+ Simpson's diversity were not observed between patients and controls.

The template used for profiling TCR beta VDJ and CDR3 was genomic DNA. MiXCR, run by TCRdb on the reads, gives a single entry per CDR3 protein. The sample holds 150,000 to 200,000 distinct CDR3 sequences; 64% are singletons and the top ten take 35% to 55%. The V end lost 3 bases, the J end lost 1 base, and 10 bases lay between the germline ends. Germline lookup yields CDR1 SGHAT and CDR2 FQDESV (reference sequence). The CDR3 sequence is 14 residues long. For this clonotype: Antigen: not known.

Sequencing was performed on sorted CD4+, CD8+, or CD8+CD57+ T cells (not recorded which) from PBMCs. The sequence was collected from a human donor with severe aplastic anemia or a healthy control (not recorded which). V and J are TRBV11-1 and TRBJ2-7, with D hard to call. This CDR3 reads CASSFGRLSYEQYF. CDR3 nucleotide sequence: TGTGCCAGCAGCTTCGGACGTCTATCCTACGAGCAGTACTTC.